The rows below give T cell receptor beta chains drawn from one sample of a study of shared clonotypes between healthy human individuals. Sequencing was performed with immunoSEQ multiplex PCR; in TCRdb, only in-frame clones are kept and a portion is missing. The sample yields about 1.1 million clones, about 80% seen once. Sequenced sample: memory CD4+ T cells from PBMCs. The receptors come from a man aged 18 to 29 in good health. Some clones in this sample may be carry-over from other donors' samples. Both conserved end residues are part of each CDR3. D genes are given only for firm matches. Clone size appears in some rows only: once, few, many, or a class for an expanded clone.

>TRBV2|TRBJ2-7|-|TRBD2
TGTGCCAGCAGTGCGAGCGGGGCTGTTTCGGAGCAGTACTTC
CASSASGAVSEQYF
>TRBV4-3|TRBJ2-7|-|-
TGCGCCAGCAGCCAAGATCACGCAGGGACCTACGAGCAGTACTTC
CASSQDHAGTYEQYF
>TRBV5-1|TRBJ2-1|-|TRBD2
TGCGCCAGCAGCCGGACTAGCGGGACGTGGGATGAGCAGTTCTTC
CASSRTSGTWDEQFF
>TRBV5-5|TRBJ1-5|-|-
TGTGCCAGCAGCCACCGGGACGGGTACAATCAGCCCCAGCATTTT
CASSHRDGYNQPQHF
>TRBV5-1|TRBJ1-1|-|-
TGCGCCAGCAGCTTGATTGCAGGGGCGAACACTGAAGCTTTCTTT
CASSLIAGANTEAFF
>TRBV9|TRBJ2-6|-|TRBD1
TGTGCCAGCAGCTTGCACTCCCAGGGGGCCGGGGCCAACGTCCTGACTTTC
CASSLHSQGAGANVLTF
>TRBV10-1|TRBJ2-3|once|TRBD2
TGCGCCAGCAGTAGAAGCGGGAGGGCCCCAGATACGCAGTATTTT
CASSRSGRAPDTQYF
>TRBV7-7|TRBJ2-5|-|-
TGTGCCAGCAGCTTAGAGCTAGCATACCAAGAGACCCAGTACTTC
CASSLELAYQETQYF
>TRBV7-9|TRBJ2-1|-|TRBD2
TGTGCCAGCAGCTTAGTTGCGGGAGGCCGGTTTGAGCAGTTCTTC
CASSLVAGGRFEQFF
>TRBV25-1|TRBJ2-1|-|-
TGTGCCAGCAGTGTGTCTGGGCGTCATGAGCAGTTCTTC
CASSVSGRHEQFF
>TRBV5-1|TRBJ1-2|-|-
TGCGCCAGCAGCGACTCTAGGGGAGGCTACACCTTC
CASSDSRGGYTF
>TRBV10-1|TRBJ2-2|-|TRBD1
TGCGCCAGCAGGGCGGACAGGGGGGCCACCGGGGAGCTGTTTTTT
CASRADRGATGELFF
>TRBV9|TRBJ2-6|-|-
TGTGCCAGCAGCCTCACGGGTCGGAGCTCTGGGGCCAACGTCCTGACTTTC
CASSLTGRSSGANVLTF
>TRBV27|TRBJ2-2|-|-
TGTGCCAGCAGTATCCAGGGGACCGGGGAGCTGTTTTTT
CASSIQGTGELFF
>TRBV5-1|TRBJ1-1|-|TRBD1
TGCGCCAGCAGCCGCACCGGGACAGGGAACACTGAAGCTTTCTTT
CASSRTGTGNTEAFF
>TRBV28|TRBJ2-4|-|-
TGTGCCAGCAGTTTGCCGGCCCCAGGAGGTAAAAACATTCAGTACTTC
CASSLPAPGGKNIQYF
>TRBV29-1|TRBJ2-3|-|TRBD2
TGCAGCGTTGTACTAGCGGGAGGGCCCTCAGATACGCAGTATTTT
CSVVLAGGPSDTQYF
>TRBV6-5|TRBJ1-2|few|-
TGTGCCAGCAGTTACGGCAGGACTATCCTTAACTATGGCTACACCTTC
CASSYGRTILNYGYTF
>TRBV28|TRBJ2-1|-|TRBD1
TGTGCCAGCAGTCCCCCGGGACAGTACAATGAGCAGTTCTTC
CASSPPGQYNEQFF
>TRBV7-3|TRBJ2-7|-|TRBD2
TGTGCCAGCAGCCCGGGCGGGAGGGCCGTTTCCGAGCAGTACTTC
CASSPGGRAVSEQYF